Below, 12 T cell receptor beta chains from the same sample are listed, as sequenced in a study of human T cells and chemical hapten exposure. Time point noted: pre-sensitization, week 0. As to treatment: therapeutic diphenylcyclopropenone sensitization with weekly scalp DPC. MiXCR, applied by TCRdb to the RACE reads, yields one record per CDR3 protein. The sample has more than 100,000 distinct CDR3 sequences; 13% are singletons. This sample comprised whole blood, obtained in connection with sensitization to the hapten diphenylcyclopropenone (DPC). The receptor source for this set is a woman aged 18-35 years with alopecia areata. Some clones in this sample may be carry-over from other donors' samples.

This clonotype was seen ten or more times. The rearrangement uses TRBV20-1 and TRBJ1-2, with 10 bases matching TRBD1. The CDR3 extends over 13 amino acids. Germline V gene data show CDR1 as DFQATT and CDR2 as SNEGSKA (reference sequence). V shed 6 bases and J 3 bases; nucleotides not matched to a gene: 4. CDR3 in DNA: TGCAGTGCCCCCGGGACAGGGGACTATGGCTACACCTTC. It translates to CSAPGTGDYGYTF.

This clonotype appeared a few times. The gene calls are TRBV6-2 or TRBV6-3 and TRBJ2-7; perhaps TRBD2 as D (5 bases). The CDR3 runs to 14 residues. Germline-derived CDR1 and CDR2 are MNHEY and SVGEGT. Between the trimmed V and J ends, which lost 2 bases and 0 bases, there was a span of 8 bases. This CDR3 is CASSYKGASYEQYF. CDR3 DNA sequence: TGTGCCAGCAGTTACAAGGGAGCCTCCTACGAGCAGTACTTC.

J is TRBJ2-3 and V is TRBV15; 7 bases fit TRBD2. The CDR3 consists of 14 residues. Trimming cost V 3 bases and J 3 bases; bases outside gene matches: 3. Germline V CDR1 and CDR2: LNHNV, YYDKDF (reference sequence). The CDR3 reads CATSRGGETDTQYF. The CDR3 DNA reads as TGTGCCACCAGCAGGGGGGGGGAAACAGATACGCAGTATTTT.

A few counts support this clonotype. The rearrangement joins TRBV20-1 to TRBJ2-7; no clear D gene. Per the germline V gene, CDR1 is DFQATT and CDR2 is SNEGSKA (reference sequence). V gave up 6 bases and J gave up 3 bases, with 15 bases separating them. This CDR3 has 13 amino acids. CDR3 DNA sequence: TGCAGTGCCATACACCCGGCGCTCTACGAGCAGTACTTC. Its translation is CSAIHPALYEQYF.

This clonotype has a handful of counts. The rearrangement joins TRBV27 to TRBJ2-7, with TRBD1 identical over 7 bases. V shed 0 bases, J shed 2 bases, and the junction held 1 base outside the gene matches. Looked up from germline, CDR1 is MNHEY and CDR2 is SMNVEV (reference sequence). The CDR3 covers 14 residues. This CDR3 reads CASSLSTGAYEQYF. The CDR3 nucleotides are TGTGCCAGCAGTTTATCAACAGGGGCCTACGAGCAGTACTTC.

This clonotype was picked up a small number of times. The chain recombines TRBV10-3 with TRBJ2-2; tentative D call: TRBD2 (5 bases). The germline V and J ends were trimmed by 7 bases and 5 bases, with 8 bases remaining between them. Germline V lookup: CDR1 ENHRY, CDR2 SYGVKD. This CDR3 is 12 amino acids long. The CDR3 here is CAINRGTGELFF. The CDR3 region has the DNA TGTGCCATCAATCGAGGGACCGGGGAGCTGTTTTTT.

This clonotype was seen ten or more times. V gene TRBV7-9 combines with J gene TRBJ2-3, with D possibly being TRBD2 (6 bases). CDR1 and CDR2 from the germline V gene are SEHNR and FQNEAQ (reference sequence). Between the trimmed V and J ends, which lost 5 bases and 4 bases, there was a span of 19 bases. This CDR3 is 16 amino acids long. The CDR3 nucleotides read TGTGCCAGCAGCCCTGGGACTCGGGGAGAGGCAGATACGCAGTATTTT. Protein product: CASSPGTRGEADTQYF. The whole variable domain, filled in from reference TRBV7-9 and TRBJ2-3, reads DTGVSQNPRHKITKRGQNVTFRCDPISEHNRLYWYRQTLGQGPEFLTYFQNEAQLEKSRLLSDRFSAERPKGSFSTLEIQRTEQGDSAMYLCASSPGTRGEADTQYFGPGTRLTVL.

In its sample, this clonotype was seen a few times. The chain has TRBV6-2 or TRBV6-3 and TRBJ1-1; no definite D call. Trimming shortened V by 2 bases and J by 8 bases, and 6 bases separated the two germline ends. Germline V gives CDR1 MNHEY, CDR2 SVGEGT. The CDR3 totals 11 residues. The CDR3 DNA follows: TGTGCCAGCAGTTACAATCGAGAAGCTTTCTTT. It codes for CASSYNREAFF.

The V gene is TRBV30, the J gene TRBJ1-5, with unresolved D. Trimming cost V 3 bases and J 4 bases, with 13 bases left between them. The germline gives CDR1 GTSNPN, CDR2 SVGIG (reference sequence). The CDR3 is 14 amino acids. The CDR3 DNA reads TGTGCCTGGAGCCTAGGGTTGGGAAATCAGCCCCAGCATTTT. Translated: CAWSLGLGNQPQHF.

This clonotype has just a few counts. The rearrangement links TRBV7-9 to TRBJ2-3; 8 bases match TRBD1. CDR1 SEHNR and CDR2 FQNEAQ come from the germline V gene (reference sequence). The CDR3 consists of 14 residues. J lost 5 bases, V lost 2 bases, and 3 bases had no gene match. CDR3 sequence: CASSLQGAGDTQYF. The DNA of the CDR3 is TGTGCCAGCAGCTTACAGGGGGCAGGAGATACGCAGTATTTT.

This clonotype was observed at least ten times. This rearrangement joins TRBV29-1 to TRBJ1-1; D perhaps matches TRBD1 (5 bases). V lost 5 bases and J 3 bases, leaving 10 bases between the germline ends. This CDR3 is built from 12 residues. Germline V gene data show CDR1 as SQVTM and CDR2 as ANQGSEA. CDR3 coding DNA: TGCAGCGTTCTGGACATTTACACTGAAGCTTTCTTT. Encoded protein: CSVLDIYTEAFF.

The V and J genes are TRBV27 and TRBJ2-7, with D uncertain. Deletions cut 6 bases from V and 3 bases from J, with 12 bases between. This CDR3 is built from 13 residues. Per germline, CDR1 MNHEY and CDR2 SMNVEV (reference sequence). CDR3 loop: CASSWQANYEQYF. In DNA, the CDR3 is TGTGCCAGCAGCTGGCAGGCTAACTACGAGCAGTACTTC.